Listed below are T cell receptor beta chains from one sample, sequenced in a study of T cells in Graves' hyperthyroidism and ophthalmopathy. Using its own MiXCR run on the multiplex PCR reads, TCRdb lists one record per CDR3 protein. The sample holds approximately 640,000 distinct CDR3 sequences, 15% to 20% seen once. Material for sequencing was blood. All receptors come from a woman in her thirties with Graves' hyperthyroidism. The CDR3 runs from the conserved cysteine through the conserved F or W. D genes are given only for firm matches. Clone size is shown for a subset of rows, as once, few, many or a class of expanded clone.

D gene,J gene,V gene,clone size,CDR3 protein,CDR3 DNA
NA,TRBJ1-5,TRBV6-2/TRBV6-3,many,CASRPGTPGGTQHF,TGTGCCAGCAGACCCGGGACCCCCGGCGGGACCCAGCATTTT
NA,TRBJ2-2,TRBV9,NA,CASSVVDLGELFF,TGTGCCAGCAGCGTCGTCGACCTGGGGGAGCTGTTTTTT
NA,TRBJ1-4,TRBV27,few,CASSLHGSEKLFF,TGTGCCAGCAGTTTACATGGAAGCGAAAAACTGTTTTTT
NA,TRBJ2-3,TRBV2,many,CASMVGFSTDTQYF,TGTGCCAGCATGGTGGGATTTAGCACAGATACGCAGTATTTT
NA,TRBJ2-5,TRBV12-3/TRBV12-4,NA,CASSSGQFPQYF,TGTGCCAGCAGCTCAGGACAGTTCCCCCAGTACTTC
TRBD2,TRBJ2-5,TRBV5-4,NA,CATRLAGYLETQYF,TGTGCTACACGCCTAGCGGGGTATTTGGAGACCCAGTACTTC
TRBD2,TRBJ2-3,TRBV6-1,few,CASSLAGYKDTQYF,TGTGCCAGCAGCTTAGCGGGTTACAAAGATACGCAGTATTTT
NA,TRBJ2-7,TRBV7-9,NA,CASSLADWSSYEQYF,TGTGCCAGCAGCTTAGCGGACTGGAGCTCCTACGAGCAGTACTTC
NA,TRBJ1-6,TRBV28,few,CASSSPRTSNSPLHF,TGTGCCAGCAGTTCCCCCAGAACGTCTAATTCACCCCTCCACTTT
NA,TRBJ1-1,TRBV4-3,NA,CASSHGVRGNTEAFF,TGCGCCAGCAGCCATGGTGTCAGGGGGAACACTGAAGCTTTCTTT
NA,TRBJ2-7,TRBV3-1,many,CASSQNYEQYF,TGTGCCAGCAGCCAAAACTACGAGCAGTACTTC
TRBD2,TRBJ2-2,TRBV3-1,few,CASSQTSGRADTGELFF,TGTGCCAGCAGCCAAACTAGCGGGAGGGCCGACACCGGGGAGCTGTTTTTT
NA,TRBJ1-3,TRBV7-2,NA,CASSLTGPWDTIYF,TGTGCCAGCAGCTTAACAGGGCCGTGGGACACCATATATTTT
NA,TRBJ1-5,TRBV12-3/TRBV12-4,many,CASSGGTQVNQPQHF,TGTGCCAGCAGCGGTGGGACACAGGTTAATCAGCCCCAGCATTTT
TRBD2,TRBJ2-3,TRBV6-1,NA,CASSEDSGRPDTQYF,TGTGCCAGCAGTGAAGATAGCGGGAGGCCAGATACGCAGTATTTT
NA,TRBJ1-1,TRBV7-3,NA,CASSLSRGLNTEAFF,TGTGCCAGCAGCTTAAGTCGGGGCCTGAACACTGAAGCTTTCTTT
TRBD2,TRBJ2-7,TRBV27,many,CASSFPPGGNYEQYF,TGTGCCAGCAGTTTCCCCCCGGGGGGAAACTACGAGCAGTACTTC
NA,TRBJ2-7,TRBV7-2,many,CASSLGVGNEQYF,TGTGCCAGCAGCTTAGGTGTAGGGAATGAGCAGTACTTC
TRBD2,TRBJ2-3,TRBV18,many,CASSTLPSGSTDTQYF,TGTGCCAGCTCAACCCTCCCTAGCGGAAGCACAGATACGCAGTATTTT
NA,TRBJ1-4,TRBV10-3,few,CAISERGEKLFF,TGTGCCATCAGTGAAAGGGGTGAAAAACTGTTTTTT
NA,TRBJ2-3,TRBV7-8,many,CASSLARTPLSTDTQYF,TGTGCCAGCAGCTTAGCGCGGACTCCGCTTAGCACAGATACGCAGTATTTT
NA,TRBJ2-1,TRBV5-1,many,CASSPAGSYNEQFF,TGCGCCAGCAGTCCTGCAGGGTCCTACAATGAGCAGTTCTTC
TRBD1,TRBJ2-5,TRBV11-3,many,CASSIRQGYQETQYF,TGTGCCAGCAGCATCAGACAGGGATACCAAGAGACCCAGTACTTC
NA,TRBJ2-6,TRBV11-3,few,CASSLGVYAGANVLTF,TGTGCCAGCAGCTTAGGAGTCTATGCTGGGGCCAACGTCCTGACTTTC
TRBD1,TRBJ1-2,TRBV4-2,few,CASSQLWVNRGLEGYTF,TGTGCCAGCAGCCAACTATGGGTGAACAGGGGCCTAGAGGGCTACACCTTC
NA,TRBJ2-7,TRBV12-3/TRBV12-4,NA,CASRQGVNYEQYF,TGTGCCAGCAGGCAAGGGGTGAACTACGAGCAGTACTTC
NA,TRBJ2-3,TRBV7-6,many,CASSSQTGSSTDTQYF,TGTGCCAGCAGCTCACAGACAGGTTCTAGCACAGATACGCAGTATTTT
NA,TRBJ1-5,TRBV28,few,CASSFGERTYQPQHF,TGTGCCAGCAGTTTCGGCGAAAGGACCTATCAGCCCCAGCATTTT
TRBD1,TRBJ2-5,TRBV4-2,NA,CASSRGRDRGGGTQYF,TGTGCCAGCAGCCGGGGCCGGGACAGGGGAGGAGGGACCCAGTACTTC
NA,TRBJ2-7,TRBV19,NA,CASSGFRGYEQYF,TGTGCCAGTAGCGGTTTCCGCGGCTACGAGCAGTACTTC
TRBD2,TRBJ2-7,TRBV7-9,many,CASSTGTSLSEQYF,TGTGCCAGCAGCACTGGGACTAGTCTGAGCGAGCAGTACTTC
TRBD2,TRBJ2-7,TRBV14,few,CASSPWTSGRVYEQYF,TGTGCCAGCAGCCCGTGGACTAGCGGGAGAGTCTACGAGCAGTACTTC
TRBD1,TRBJ1-2,TRBV29-1,many,CSVAGTGNYGYTF,TGCAGCGTAGCCGGGACAGGGAACTATGGCTACACCTTC
TRBD2,TRBJ2-1,TRBV11-2,many,CASSPTSGSNEQFF,TGTGCCAGCAGCCCGACTAGCGGGAGTAATGAGCAGTTCTTC
TRBD1,TRBJ1-2,TRBV6-1,NA,CASTRGGQGNFYYGYTF,TGTGCCAGCACCAGGGGAGGACAGGGGAATTTTTACTATGGCTACACCTTC
NA,TRBJ2-7,TRBV7-8,NA,CTSSLVLRMGEQYF,TGTACCAGCAGCTTAGTGCTTCGGATGGGGGAGCAGTACTTC
NA,TRBJ2-7,TRBV28,many,CASSLFATDYSYEQYF,TGTGCCAGCAGTTTATTCGCAACAGACTACTCCTACGAGCAGTACTTC
NA,TRBJ1-4,TRBV18,many,CASSPRTATNEKLFF,TGTGCCAGCAGCCCTAGGACAGCAACTAATGAAAAACTGTTTTTT
NA,TRBJ2-1,TRBV9,few,CASRAYDNEQFF,TGTGCCAGCAGAGCATATGACAATGAGCAGTTCTTC
NA,TRBJ1-5,TRBV28,NA,CASSLNDLNQPQHF,TGTGCCAGCAGTTTAAACGACTTAAATCAGCCCCAGCATTTT
NA,TRBJ2-2,TRBV7-6,NA,CASSFQHGGELFF,TGTGCCAGCAGCTTCCAACATGGCGGGGAGCTGTTTTTT